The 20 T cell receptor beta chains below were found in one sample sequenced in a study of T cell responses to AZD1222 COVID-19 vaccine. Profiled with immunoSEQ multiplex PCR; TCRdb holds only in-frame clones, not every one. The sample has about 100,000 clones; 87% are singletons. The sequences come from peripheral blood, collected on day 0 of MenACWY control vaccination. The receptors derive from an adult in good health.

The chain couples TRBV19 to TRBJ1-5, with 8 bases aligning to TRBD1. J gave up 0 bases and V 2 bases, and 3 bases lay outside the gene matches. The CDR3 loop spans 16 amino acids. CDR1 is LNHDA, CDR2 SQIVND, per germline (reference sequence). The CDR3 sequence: CASSISDRDSNQPQHF. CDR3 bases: TGTGCCAGTAGTATATCGGACAGGGATAGCAATCAGCCCCAGCATTTT.

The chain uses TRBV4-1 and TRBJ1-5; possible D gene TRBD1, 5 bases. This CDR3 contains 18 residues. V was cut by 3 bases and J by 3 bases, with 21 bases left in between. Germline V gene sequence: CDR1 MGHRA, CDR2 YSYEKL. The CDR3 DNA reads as TGCGCCAGCAGCCAGGACCTGGGGGAGAGGGGATTCAATCAGCCCCAGCATTTT. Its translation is CASSQDLGERGFNQPQHF.

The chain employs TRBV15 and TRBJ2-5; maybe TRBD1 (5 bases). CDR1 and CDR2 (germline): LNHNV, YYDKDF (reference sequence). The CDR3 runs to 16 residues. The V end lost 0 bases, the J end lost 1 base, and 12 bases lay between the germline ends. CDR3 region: CATSRDKVTGQETQYF. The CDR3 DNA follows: TGTGCCACCAGCAGAGATAAGGTCACAGGCCAAGAGACCCAGTACTTC.

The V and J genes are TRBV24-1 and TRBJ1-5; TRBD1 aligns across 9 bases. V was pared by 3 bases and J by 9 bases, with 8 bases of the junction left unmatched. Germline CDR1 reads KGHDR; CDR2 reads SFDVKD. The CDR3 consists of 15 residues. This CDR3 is CATSDADRGERPQHF. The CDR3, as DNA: TGTGCCACCAGTGATGCTGACAGGGGGGAGAGGCCCCAGCATTTT.

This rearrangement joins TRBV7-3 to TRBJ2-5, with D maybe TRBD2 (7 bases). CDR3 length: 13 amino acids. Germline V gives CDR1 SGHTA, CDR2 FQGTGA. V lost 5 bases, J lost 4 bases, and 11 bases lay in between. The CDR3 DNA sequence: TGTGCCAGCAGCCCCGGGGGGCTAGAGACCCAGTACTTC. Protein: CASSPGGLETQYF.

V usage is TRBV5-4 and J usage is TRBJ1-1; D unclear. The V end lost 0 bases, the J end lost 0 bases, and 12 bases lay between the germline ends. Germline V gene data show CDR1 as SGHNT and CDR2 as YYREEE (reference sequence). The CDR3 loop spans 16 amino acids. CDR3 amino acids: CASSLGGGQLNTEAFF. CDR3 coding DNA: TGTGCCAGCAGCTTGGGGGGTGGTCAGCTGAACACTGAAGCTTTCTTT.

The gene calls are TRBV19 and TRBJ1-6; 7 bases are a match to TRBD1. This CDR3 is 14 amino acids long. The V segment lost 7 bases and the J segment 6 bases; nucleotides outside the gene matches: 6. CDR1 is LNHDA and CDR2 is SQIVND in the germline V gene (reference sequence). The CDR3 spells CASTATGSNSPLHF. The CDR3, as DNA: TGTGCCAGTACCGCGACAGGGTCTAATTCACCCCTCCACTTT. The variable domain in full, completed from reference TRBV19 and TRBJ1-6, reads DGGITQSPKYLFRKEGQNVTLSCEQNLNHDAMYWYRQDPGQGLRLIYYSQIVNDFQKGDIAEGYSVSREKKESFPLTVTSAQKNPTAFYLCASTATGSNSPLHFGNGTRLTVT.

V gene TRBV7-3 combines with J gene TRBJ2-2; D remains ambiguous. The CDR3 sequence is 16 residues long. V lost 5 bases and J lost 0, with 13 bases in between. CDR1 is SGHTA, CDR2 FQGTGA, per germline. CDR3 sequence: CASSPTGVANTGELFF. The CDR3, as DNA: TGTGCCAGCAGCCCGACGGGCGTCGCGAACACCGGGGAGCTGTTTTTT.

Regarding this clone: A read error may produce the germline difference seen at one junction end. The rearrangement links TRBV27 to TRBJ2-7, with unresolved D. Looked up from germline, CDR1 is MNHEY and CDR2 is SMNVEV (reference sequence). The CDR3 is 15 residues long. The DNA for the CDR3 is TGTGCCAGCAGTTCGGACCCAGGTGGCTCCAACGAGCAGTACTTC. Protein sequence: CASSSDPGGSNEQYF.

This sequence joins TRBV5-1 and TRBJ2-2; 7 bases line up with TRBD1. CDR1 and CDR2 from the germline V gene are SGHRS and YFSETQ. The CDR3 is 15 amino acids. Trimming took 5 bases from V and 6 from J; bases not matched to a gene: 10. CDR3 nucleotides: TGCGCCAGCAGTTATGGGACAGAAGGCGCCGGGGAGCTGTTTTTT. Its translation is CASSYGTEGAGELFF.

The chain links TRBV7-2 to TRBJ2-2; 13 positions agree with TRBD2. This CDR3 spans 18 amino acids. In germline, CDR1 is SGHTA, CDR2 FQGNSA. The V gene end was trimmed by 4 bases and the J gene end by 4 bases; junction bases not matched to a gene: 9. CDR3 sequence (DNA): TGTGCCAGCAGCTCGGGACTAGCGGGACGCTTGGGCACCGGGGAGCTGTTTTTT. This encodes CASSSGLAGRLGTGELFF.

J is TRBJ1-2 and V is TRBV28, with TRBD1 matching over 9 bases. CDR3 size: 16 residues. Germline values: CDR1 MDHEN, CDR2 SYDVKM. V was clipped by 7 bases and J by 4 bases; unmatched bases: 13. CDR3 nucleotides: TGTGCCAGCACCCCTCCCACAGGGGGCGCAGGCTATGGCTACACCTTC. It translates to CASTPPTGGAGYGYTF.

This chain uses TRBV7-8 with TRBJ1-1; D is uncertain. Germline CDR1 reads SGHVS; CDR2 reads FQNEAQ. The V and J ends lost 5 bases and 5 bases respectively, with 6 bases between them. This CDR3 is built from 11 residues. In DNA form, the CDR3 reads TGTGCCAGCAGCCTGGATACTGAAGCTTTCTTT. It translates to CASSLDTEAFF.

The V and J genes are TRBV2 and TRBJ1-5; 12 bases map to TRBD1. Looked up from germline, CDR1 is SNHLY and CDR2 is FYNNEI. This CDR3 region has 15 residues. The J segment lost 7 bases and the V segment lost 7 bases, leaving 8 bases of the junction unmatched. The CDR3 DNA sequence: TGTGCCAGCACAAGGGACAGGGGGCAGGAACAGCCCCAGCATTTT. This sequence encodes CASTRDRGQEQPQHF.

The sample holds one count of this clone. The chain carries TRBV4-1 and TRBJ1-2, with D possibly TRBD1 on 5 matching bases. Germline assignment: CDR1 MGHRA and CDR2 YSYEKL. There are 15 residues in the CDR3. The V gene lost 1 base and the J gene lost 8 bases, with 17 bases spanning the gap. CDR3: CASSQGAGPGLGYTF. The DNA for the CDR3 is TGCGCCAGCAGCCAAGGGGCAGGGCCAGGATTGGGCTACACCTTC.

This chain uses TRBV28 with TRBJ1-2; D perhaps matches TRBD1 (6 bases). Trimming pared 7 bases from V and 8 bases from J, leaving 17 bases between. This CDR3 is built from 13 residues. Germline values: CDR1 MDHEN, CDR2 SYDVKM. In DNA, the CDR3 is TGTGCCAGCATGGTGGGGGCCCGGGGGGGCTACACCTTC. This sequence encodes CASMVGARGGYTF.

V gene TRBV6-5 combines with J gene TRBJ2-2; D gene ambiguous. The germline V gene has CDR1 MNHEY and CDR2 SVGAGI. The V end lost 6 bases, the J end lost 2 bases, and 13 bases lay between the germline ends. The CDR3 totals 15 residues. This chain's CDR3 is CASSYSRPNTGELFF. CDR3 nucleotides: TGTGCCAGCAGCTATTCCCGGCCTAACACCGGGGAGCTGTTTTTT.

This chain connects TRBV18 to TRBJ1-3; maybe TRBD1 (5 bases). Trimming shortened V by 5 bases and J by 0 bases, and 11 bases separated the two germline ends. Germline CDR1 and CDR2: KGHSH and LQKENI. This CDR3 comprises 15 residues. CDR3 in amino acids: CASSTGLPSGNTIYF. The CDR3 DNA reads TGTGCCAGCTCAACGGGACTTCCCTCTGGAAACACCATATATTTT.

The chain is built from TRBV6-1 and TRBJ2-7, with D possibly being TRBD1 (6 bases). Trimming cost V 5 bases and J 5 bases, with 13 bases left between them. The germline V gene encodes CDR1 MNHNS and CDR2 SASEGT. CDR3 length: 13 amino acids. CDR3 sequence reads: CASSSNRVDEQYF. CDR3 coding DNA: TGTGCCAGCAGTTCCAACAGGGTTGACGAGCAGTACTTC.

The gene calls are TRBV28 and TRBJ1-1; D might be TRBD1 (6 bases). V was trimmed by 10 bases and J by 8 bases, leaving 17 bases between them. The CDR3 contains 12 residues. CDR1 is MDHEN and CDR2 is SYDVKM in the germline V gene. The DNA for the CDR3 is TGTGCCACCGCGACAGGACAGAAGGAAGCTTTCTTT. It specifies CATATGQKEAFF.